This T cell receptor (delta chain) is from a study of DNA immune sequencing with unique molecular identifiers (dated by TCRdb to about 2020). For the wider study: Immunomagnetic cell separation was used to enrich gammadelta T cells from buffy coats, and the genomic DNA of the enriched gammadelta T cells was then sequenced. Validation of the sequencing method was done both on synthetic reference molecules and on blood samples taken from healthy individuals. For the enriched versus non-enriched comparison, approximately 97 ng enriched gammadelta T-cell DNA and approximately 1 ug non-enriched PBMC DNA were sequenced. An ultrasensitive DNA-based TRD repertoire sequencing method using PCR-introduced unique molecular identifiers was developed and validated in the study. gammadelta T cells were enriched from PBMC of approximately nine healthy individuals by fluorescence-activated cell sorting. All donors were healthy individuals, and around 10 of the donors were profiled using sorted gammadelta T cells from peripheral blood. Results and caveats for the whole study, not just this receptor: TRD repertoire diversity differed among healthy donors, and several donors were highly oligoclonal, with the top 5 clonotypes making up more than half of productive molecules. The primer-based approach cannot detect novel TRD sequences that are not targeted by the primers.

About this clone: Its antigen is currently not known. Only one base separates this from a far larger clonotype, so it likely reflects a read error.

Libraries were prepared through multiplex PCR. A 32-plex assay, with primers for all 8 TRDV and 4 TRDJ genes spanning the CDR3, was used to amplify the genomic DNA. During 3 to 4 cycles of barcoding PCR, a 12-nucleotide UMI was attached, and a second PCR using Illumina adapter primers followed. Libraries were purified with AMPure XP beads and quality-checked on a Fragment Analyzer with the HS NGS Fragment kit. Sequencing used an Illumina MiniSeq mid-output kit with roughly 20% PhiX and 150 cycles of paired-end reads. The paper's data handling went like this. MIGEC version 1.2.9 was used to process the reads, grouping the reads by UMI and building error-corrected consensus sequences. For post-processing, modified scripts from VDJtools version 1.2.1 were used together with the tcR R package. With CATT, TCRdb called clones again from the public reads; duplicate DNA rows were later joined. Clone size and V and J calls follow TCRdb, not the original study. The sample contains about 710 delta-chain clones, roughly 4.4% of them found a single time. The ten largest clones capture 73% of the sample.

The sample comprised gamma-delta T cells from PBMCs. This clonotype was obtained from a human donor in good health.

The CDR3 reads CACERVLELGTGYTYKLIF. The DNA sequence is given as TGTGCCTGTGAAAGGGTACTCGAACTGGGAACGGGGTACACCTATAAACTCATCTTT. The rearranged chain carries TRDV2 and TRDJ1; TRDD3 is perhaps the D gene, given 6 matching bases. The CDR3 holds 19 amino acids from the cysteine to the phenylalanine. Of the read, only the CDR3 DNA is kept; its 57 bases are in frame from base 1. From a lookup of the germline V gene, CDR1 and CDR2 are GEAIGNYY and EKD.